A selection of T cell receptor beta chains follows, all from one sample in a study of cytotoxic CD8 clonotypes in ibrutinib-treated CLL. Repertoires were generated with immunoSEQ multiplex PCR, while TCRdb's copy carries only in-frame clones and drops some. This sample has a few hundred thousand clones, with around 70% found just once. Sequencing was performed on PBMCs, taken after 24 months of ibrutinib treatment. These receptors were obtained from a human donor with chronic lymphocytic leukemia. Both conserved end residues are part of each CDR3. D genes are given only for firm matches. Clone size is stated in some rows and not others, as once, few, many or a class when expanded.

J | size | D | V | CDR3 | DNA
TRBJ2-7 | few | - | TRBV30 | CAWSVAYEQYF | TGTGCCTGGAGTGTAGCGTACGAGCAGTACTTC
TRBJ2-6 | - | TRBD1 | TRBV30 | CAWARDSSGANVLTF | TGTGCCTGGGCCCGGGACAGCTCTGGGGCCAACGTCCTGACTTTC
TRBJ1-1 | once | - | TRBV7-3 | CASGEGNTEAFF | TGTGCCTCGGGGGAGGGAAACACTGAAGCTTTCTTT
TRBJ2-5 | once | TRBD2 | TRBV7-9 | CASTITSGQETQYF | TGTGCCAGCACTATAACTAGCGGGCAAGAGACCCAGTACTTC
TRBJ2-1 | - | TRBD2 | TRBV7-9 | CASSLPSSGSLDEQFF | TGTGCCAGCAGCTTACCCTCTAGCGGGAGCTTGGATGAGCAGTTCTTC
TRBJ2-7 | - | - | TRBV27 | CASSSAAPGYEQYF | TGTGCCAGCAGCTCAGCGGCCCCAGGGTACGAGCAGTACTTC
TRBJ1-4 | once | - | TRBV4-1 | CASSQEGRKLFF | TGCGCCAGCAGCCAAGAAGGGAGGAAACTGTTTTTT
TRBJ1-3 | once | - | TRBV18 | CASSPPGQAGSGNTIYF | TGTGCCAGCTCACCTCCGGGACAAGCTGGTTCTGGAAACACCATATATTTT
TRBJ1-2 | few | - | TRBV28 | CASRIGGAYGYTF | TGTGCCAGCAGGATCGGGGGGGCCTATGGCTACACCTTC
TRBJ2-3 | many | - | TRBV7-9 | CASSPSTDTQYF | TGTGCCAGCAGCCCAAGCACAGATACGCAGTATTTT
TRBJ2-7 | - | TRBD2 | TRBV6-5 | CASSHSGIYEQYF | TGTGCCAGCAGCCATAGCGGGATCTACGAGCAGTACTTC
TRBJ1-1 | - | - | TRBV28 | CASSFLVGRAFF | TGTGCCAGCAGTTTTTTAGTCGGGCGGGCTTTCTTT
TRBJ2-7 | - | - | TRBV10-3 | CAISENHEQYF | TGTGCCATCAGTGAGAACCACGAGCAGTACTTC
TRBJ1-3 | few | - | TRBV20-1 | CSAGGGNTIYF | TGCAGTGCCGGGGGGGGAAACACCATATATTTT
TRBJ1-4 | - | - | TRBV2 | CASSLSPEKLFF | TGTGCCAGCAGTCTGTCCCCCGAAAAACTGTTTTTT
TRBJ2-7 | few | - | TRBV6-5 | CASSYGGLSEQYF | TGTGCCAGCAGTTACGGGGGGTTGAGCGAGCAGTACTTC
TRBJ1-5 | - | - | TRBV19 | CASSGGGPGYQPQHF | TGTGCCAGTAGCGGGGGGGGTCCTGGCTATCAGCCCCAGCATTTT
TRBJ2-1 | few | TRBD1 | TRBV5-1 | CASSLRQGPYNEQFF | TGCGCCAGCAGCCTAAGACAGGGCCCCTACAATGAGCAGTTCTTC
TRBJ1-4 | - | - | TRBV5-1 | CASSLAVNEKLFF | TGCGCCAGCAGCTTGGCAGTGAATGAAAAACTGTTTTTT
TRBJ2-2 | few | - | TRBV28 | CASRGRRDTGELFF | TGTGCCAGCAGGGGGCGCAGGGACACCGGGGAGCTGTTTTTT
TRBJ2-5 | - | TRBD2 | TRBV4-2 | CASSQGRGLAEETQYF | TGTGCCAGCAGCCAAGGGCGGGGACTAGCGGAAGAGACCCAGTACTTC
TRBJ2-3 | - | TRBD1 | TRBV19 | CASSTPGQGGDTQYF | TGTGCCAGTAGTACGCCGGGACAGGGGGGGGATACGCAGTATTTT
TRBJ2-7 | - | - | TRBV18 | CASSARDADEQYF | TGTGCCAGCTCAGCCCGGGACGCGGACGAGCAGTACTTC
TRBJ1-3 | - | - | TRBV9 | CASSVSPFRSGNTIYF | TGTGCCAGCAGCGTATCACCATTCCGCTCTGGAAACACCATATATTTT
TRBJ2-4 | - | - | TRBV7-8 | CASSLRGPTDIQYF | TGTGCCAGCAGCCTCAGGGGTCCTACAGACATTCAGTACTTC
TRBJ2-1 | - | - | TRBV9 | CASSVFGIAATYNEQFF | TGTGCCAGCAGCGTATTTGGTATAGCGGCCACCTACAATGAGCAGTTCTTC
TRBJ2-7 | - | - | TRBV19 | CASSSWGTEQYF | TGTGCCAGTAGTTCCTGGGGGACCGAGCAGTACTTC
TRBJ2-3 | few | TRBD1 | TRBV7-9 | CASRPDRADTQYF | TGTGCCAGCAGACCCGACAGGGCCGATACGCAGTATTTT
TRBJ1-1 | - | - | TRBV29-1 | CSVDFNYGTEAFF | TGCAGCGTTGACTTTAATTACGGGACTGAAGCTTTCTTT
TRBJ2-3 | once | - | TRBV6-4 | CASSPGRSTDTQYF | TGTGCCAGCAGTCCTGGACGAAGCACAGATACGCAGTATTTT
TRBJ1-1 | - | - | TRBV6-5 | CASSYWGENTEAFF | TGTGCCAGCAGTTACTGGGGGGAAAACACTGAAGCTTTCTTT
TRBJ2-7 | - | - | TRBV5-1 | CASKLDSPGEQYF | TGCGCCAGCAAGTTGGACTCCCCGGGCGAGCAGTACTTC
TRBJ2-7 | - | TRBD1 | TRBV25-1 | CASSEFRTGDEQYF | TGTGCCAGCAGTGAATTTCGGACAGGGGACGAGCAGTACTTC
TRBJ2-3 | - | - | TRBV5-1 | CASSPLWTASTDTQYF | TGCGCCAGCAGCCCCCTGTGGACGGCGAGCACAGATACGCAGTATTTT
TRBJ1-5 | few | - | TRBV7-2 | CASSLASDQPQHF | TGTGCCAGCAGCTTAGCGTCGGATCAGCCCCAGCATTTT
TRBJ2-2 | - | - | TRBV7-9 | CASSPAGNTGELFF | TGTGCCAGCAGCCCAGCGGGCAACACCGGGGAGCTGTTTTTT
TRBJ2-7 | - | TRBD2 | TRBV15 | CAIRSGPSSYEQYF | TGTGCCATTCGTAGCGGGCCCTCCTCCTACGAGCAGTACTTC
TRBJ1-2 | - | - | TRBV7-8 | CASSLGRSLLAYSGYTF | TGTGCCAGCAGCTTAGGGAGGTCCCTCCTCGCTTACTCTGGCTACACCTTC
TRBJ2-3 | - | - | TRBV27 | CASSLTGTPSTDTQYF | TGTGCCAGCAGTTTAACTGGGACACCTAGCACAGATACGCAGTATTTT
TRBJ2-7 | - | TRBD2 | TRBV7-9 | CASSLVGGTSGVKQYF | TGTGCCAGCAGCTTAGTAGGAGGGACTAGCGGAGTTAAGCAGTACTTC
TRBJ1-1 | few | - | TRBV18 | CASSPNPGNTEAFF | TGTGCCAGCTCACCAAATCCCGGCAACACTGAAGCTTTCTTT
TRBJ1-5 | - | TRBD1 | TRBV9 | CASSPRQGRQPQHF | TGTGCCAGCAGCCCGAGACAGGGTAGACAGCCCCAGCATTTT
TRBJ2-7 | - | TRBD2 | TRBV7-2 | CASSLMDSGWYEQYF | TGTGCCAGCAGCTTAATGGATAGCGGGTGGTACGAGCAGTACTTC
TRBJ2-3 | few | - | TRBV7-6 | CASSARWGSRTDTQYF | TGTGCCAGCAGCGCAAGGTGGGGGTCCCGCACAGATACGCAGTATTTT
TRBJ1-2 | - | - | TRBV30 | CAWDEQGHGYTF | TGTGCCTGGGATGAGCAGGGACATGGCTACACCTTC
TRBJ1-1 | - | - | TRBV7-9 | CASSLAEQGGEAFF | TGTGCCAGCAGCTTAGCGGAGCAGGGCGGTGAAGCTTTCTTT
TRBJ2-7 | - | - | TRBV11-2 | CASSSAQVYEQYF | TGTGCCAGCAGCTCCGCCCAGGTCTACGAGCAGTACTTC
TRBJ1-3 | - | TRBD1 | TRBV29-1 | CSVVGTVDSGNTIYF | TGCAGCGTTGTAGGGACAGTTGACTCTGGAAACACCATATATTTT
TRBJ2-7 | - | TRBD1 | TRBV15 | CATSRGSAGQGARVSFEQYF | TGTGCCACCAGCAGAGGGTCGGCGGGACAGGGGGCGAGGGTAAGCTTCGAGCAGTACTTC
TRBJ2-7 | - | TRBD1 | TRBV7-3 | CASGPGQDPYEQYF | TGTGCCAGCGGGCCGGGACAGGACCCCTACGAGCAGTACTTC
TRBJ1-1 | - | - | TRBV20-1 | CSALKNTEAFF | TGCAGTGCTCTTAAGAACACTGAAGCTTTCTTT
TRBJ1-4 | once | - | TRBV5-1 | CASSSAGATNEKLFF | TGCGCCAGCAGCTCTGCAGGGGCAACTAATGAAAAACTGTTTTTT
TRBJ2-3 | - | TRBD1 | TRBV6-5 | CASSRDRVQDTQYF | TGTGCCAGCAGCCGGGACAGGGTGCAAGATACGCAGTATTTT
TRBJ2-7 | - | TRBD2 | TRBV4-2 | CASSQEASGSYEQYF | TGTGCCAGCAGCCAAGAGGCTAGCGGATCCTACGAGCAGTACTTC
TRBJ2-7 | - | TRBD2 | TRBV27 | CASSGASGFYEQYF | TGTGCCAGCAGTGGGGCTAGCGGATTCTACGAGCAGTACTTC
TRBJ2-7 | - | - | TRBV27 | CASSLHRTEFFYEQYF | TGTGCCAGCAGTCTCCACCGGACAGAGTTTTTCTACGAGCAGTACTTC
TRBJ2-7 | - | - | TRBV28 | CASSLSSAYEQYF | TGTGCCAGCAGTTTATCCTCAGCCTACGAGCAGTACTTC
TRBJ2-7 | - | - | TRBV6-6 | CASTGVGEQYF | TGTGCCAGCACCGGGGTAGGCGAGCAGTACTTC
TRBJ2-5 | - | - | TRBV19 | CASSIGSLTAETQYF | TGTGCCAGTAGTATAGGTAGTTTGACTGCAGAGACCCAGTACTTC